This record concerns one T cell receptor beta chain sequence. Its specificity is not known. The sample originates from a study of T cell repertoires in cytomegalovirus infection. Study summary: Well-studied HLA-B-restricted CMV epitopes were used in the study alongside recently identified HLA-C-restricted ones. CMV infection and matching HLA type were both indicated by public TCR beta signatures. Points from the study as a whole: The ex vivo response was dominated by HLA-C-restricted CMV-specific TCR beta clonotypes. Carriage of CMV together with the relevant HLA was identifiable through cumulative public TCR beta family frequency.

Using its own MiXCR run on the reads, TCRdb lists one record per CDR3 protein. The table records about 830,000 distinct CDR3 sequences, 32% of them present only once. V was trimmed by 0 bases and J by 9 bases, leaving 14 bases between them. This CDR3 region has 14 residues. Germline CDR1 is MNHEY and CDR2 is SMNVEV (reference sequence). This clonotype was sampled from a human donor in good health (CMV status not recorded). Some clones in this sample may be carry-over from other donors' samples. The V and J genes are TRBV27 and TRBJ1-1; D possibly corresponds to TRBD1 (5 bases). Sequenced material: cultured CD8+ T cells from PBMCs, taken from culture after CMV antigen stimulation. DNA for the CDR3: TGTGCCAGCAGTTTATCTGCGGGACCCATACAAGCTTTCTTT. Its translation is CASSLSAGPIQAFF.